The 25 T cell receptor beta chains in this list originate from one sample, sequenced in a study of molecular identifiers for immune sequencing clone quantification. TCRdb re-derived calls from the PCR reads in MiXCR, one entry per CDR3 protein. The data hold approximately 500,000 distinct CDR3 sequences, with roughly 23% observed a single time. The specimen sequenced was naive CD8+ T cells from blood, with Jurkat cell RNA spiked in. Indicated subset: FACS-sorted CD8+CD4-CCR7+CD45RA+ naive T cells. These receptors were collected from a human donor in good health. Some libraries in this study had Jurkat cell RNA spiked in.

The sample holds many counts of this clonotype. This chain connects TRBV7-8 to TRBJ2-3; 7 bases align to TRBD2. The CDR3 consists of 15 residues. The V segment lost 1 base and the J segment 5 bases; nucleotides outside the gene matches: 6. Germline assignment: CDR1 SGHVS and CDR2 FQNEAQ. The DNA of the CDR3 is TGTGCCAGCAGCTTAGTGGCGGGGGTTGGAGATACGCAGTATTTT. Amino acids: CASSLVAGVGDTQYF.

This sequence joins TRBV5-1 and TRBJ2-7; weak D call: TRBD2 (5 bases). The CDR3 contains 16 residues. Per germline, CDR1 SGHRS and CDR2 YFSETQ. V was pared by 1 base and J by 3 bases, with 17 bases between. DNA of the CDR3: TGCGCCAGCAGCTTGTCCCCCGAGACTACTTACTACGAGCAGTACTTC. It translates to CASSLSPETTYYEQYF.

There are a few counts of this clonotype. The chain uses TRBV30 and TRBJ2-1, with D unclear. Germline values: CDR1 GTSNPN, CDR2 SVGIG (reference sequence). V was pared by 4 bases and J by 8 bases, with 12 bases between. The CDR3 extends over 12 amino acids. CDR3 region: CAWTSSQYEQFF. CDR3 in DNA: TGTGCCTGGACCTCAAGCCAGTATGAGCAGTTCTTC.

This clonotype was counted ten times or more. This chain connects TRBV4-1 to TRBJ2-7; the match to TRBD2 covers 8 bases. Germline trimming cut 3 bases from V and 5 bases from J; bases unmatched to any gene: 6. Germline V CDR1 and CDR2: MGHRA, YSYEKL. CDR3 size: 14 residues. CDR3 DNA sequence: TGCGCCAGCAGCCAGCAGGTCGGGAGGGACGAGCAGTACTTC. Translating gives CASSQQVGRDEQYF.

Note on this clonotype: This clone may be a read error of a much larger clone one base away. No conserved phenylalanine or tryptophan ends this CDR3, so it is likely a read error. The rearrangement links TRBV24-1 to TRBJ2-3; no clear D gene. The CDR3 is 14 residues long. Germline CDR1 KGHDR, CDR2 SFDVKD. V lost 4 bases to trimming and J lost 0 bases, with 7 bases between them. This CDR3 reads CATSDQRSTDTQYL. The CDR3 coding sequence is TGTGCCACCAGTGACCAGCGTAGCACAGATACGCAGTATCTT.

This chain uses TRBV6-2 or TRBV6-3 with TRBJ2-3; perhaps TRBD2 as D (5 bases). Germline V CDR1 and CDR2: MNHEY, SVGEGT. CDR3 size: 14 residues. The V gene lost 8 bases and the J gene lost 2 bases, with 14 bases spanning the gap. The CDR3 spells CASGYAGPTDTQYF. For the CDR3, the DNA is TGTGCCAGCGGATATGCGGGTCCCACAGATACGCAGTATTTT.

A remark on this clonotype: This may be a read error: a much more frequent sequence differs by one nucleotide. The rearrangement links TRBV5-1 to TRBJ2-7; 14 bases line up with TRBD2. This CDR3 contains 15 residues. Germline loops: CDR1 SGHRS, CDR2 YFSETQ. CDR3 in amino acids: CASSWTSGGPYGQYF. The CDR3 DNA follows: TGCGCCAGCAGCTGGACTAGCGGGGGGCCCTACGGGCAGTACTTC.

This clonotype was counted a few times. The rearrangement uses TRBV27 and TRBJ2-5; D may be TRBD2 (6 bases). Deletions cut 6 bases from V and 4 bases from J, with 12 bases between. Per the germline V gene, CDR1 is MNHEY and CDR2 is SMNVEV (reference sequence). The length of the CDR3 is 13 residues. The DNA for the CDR3 is TGTGCCAGCAGGGAGGGACTGGGAGAGACCCAGTACTTC. This translates into CASREGLGETQYF.

This clonotype was detected ten times or more. The CDR3 nucleotides are TGTGCTAGTGGCCCGGGGGCTAGCGGGGTCAATGAGCAGTTCTTC. The encoded protein is CASGPGASGVNEQFF. This chain joins TRBV12-5 and TRBJ2-1, with 9 nucleotides matching TRBD2. Trimming cost V 6 bases and J 6 bases; bases outside gene matches: 9. CDR3 length equals 15 residues. The germline gives CDR1 LGHNT, CDR2 FRNRAP. Supplemented by reference TRBV12-5 and TRBJ2-1, the full variable domain reads DARVTQTPRHKVTEMGQEVTMRCQPILGHNTVFWYRQTMMQGLELLAYFRNRAPLDDSGMPKDRFSAEMPDATLATLKIQPSEPRDSAVYFCASGPGASGVNEQFFGPGTRLTVL.

The sample holds a few counts of this clonotype. The rearrangement uses TRBV28 and TRBJ2-7; 7 positions agree with TRBD2. The CDR3 sequence is 15 residues long. Germline lookup yields CDR1 MDHEN and CDR2 SYDVKM. The J segment lost 1 base and the V segment lost 5 bases, leaving 8 bases of the junction unmatched. The CDR3 DNA sequence: TGTGCCAGCAGTGAGGTAGGACTAGGGTCCTACGAGCAGTACTTC. It yields the protein CASSEVGLGSYEQYF.

This clonotype was recorded many times. The CDR3 nucleotides read TGCGCCAGCAGCTTGGGGGGCGAAGCTTTCTTT. Translating it yields CASSLGGEAFF. This chain links TRBV5-1 with TRBJ1-1, with D possibly matching TRBD1 (5 bases). This CDR3 region has 11 residues. Germline-derived CDR1 and CDR2 are SGHRS and YFSETQ. V was clipped by 0 bases and J by 8 bases, with 5 bases between them.

V is TRBV7-2 and J is TRBJ2-7; D uncertain. Trimming pared 3 bases from V and 4 bases from J, leaving 10 bases between. From germline, CDR1 is SGHTA and CDR2 FQGNSA. There are 13 residues in the CDR3. CDR3 in DNA: TGTGCCAGCAGCTTCTCTACCGATTACGAGCAGTACTTC. Amino acids: CASSFSTDYEQYF.

The chain carries TRBV2 and TRBJ2-5, with D tentatively TRBD2 (5 bases). Germline V gives CDR1 SNHLY, CDR2 FYNNEI. V lost 9 bases, J lost 5 bases, and 10 bases lay in between. The CDR3 extends over 11 amino acids. This CDR3 reads CASATGETQYF. In DNA, the CDR3 is TGTGCCAGTGCCACGGGGGAGACCCAGTACTTC.

Turning to this clonotype: A much larger clone lies one base from this, so it may be a read error. The chain uses TRBV5-3 and TRBJ2-7, with D tentatively TRBD1 (5 bases). TRBV5-3 is noted as an ORF with a role that remains uncertain. This CDR3 has 14 residues. DNA of the CDR3: TGTGCCAGCAGCTTGACGGCAGGGTCCTACGAGCGGTACTTC. Its protein is CASSLTAGSYERYF.

This clonotype was seen repeatedly, ten times or more. The rearrangement joins TRBV5-1 to TRBJ2-7, with D possibly TRBD2 on 6 matching bases. The CDR3 totals 15 residues. Germline CDR1 is SGHRS and CDR2 is YFSETQ. V lost 4 bases and J 0 bases, leaving 14 bases between the germline ends. The CDR3 bases are TGCGCCAGCAGCGACCAGTACGGGGGCTCCTACGAGCAGTACTTC. Protein: CASSDQYGGSYEQYF.

There are a few counts of this clonotype. This chain links TRBV6-5 with TRBJ2-7, with 8 bases aligning to TRBD2. The CDR3 runs 15 residues. Germline values: CDR1 MNHEY, CDR2 SVGAGI. The ends lost 2 bases at V and 2 bases at J; junction bases unmatched: 5. In DNA, the CDR3 is TGTGCCAGCAGTTACCTCGGACTAGCCCCCTACGAGCAGTACTTC. This translates into CASSYLGLAPYEQYF.

This clonotype showed up many times. The chain's CDR3 is CASSYYRGTGGTEAFF. CDR3 sequence (DNA): TGTGCCAGCAGTTACTATCGCGGGACAGGGGGCACTGAAGCTTTCTTT. This chain joins TRBV6-2 or TRBV6-3 and TRBJ1-1; 11 nucleotides agree with TRBD1. The V segment lost 1 base and the J segment 4 bases; nucleotides outside the gene matches: 5. Germline CDR1 and CDR2: MNHEY and SVGEGT. The CDR3 sequence is 16 residues long.

The chain combines TRBV15 with TRBJ2-6; the match to TRBD2 covers 7 bases. Trimming at V came to 1 base and at J to 1 base, leaving 7 bases not matched to a gene. Looked up from germline, CDR1 is LNHNV and CDR2 is YYDKDF (reference sequence). The CDR3 is 18 residues long. The CDR3 bases are TGTGCCACCAGCAGAGTTGGGGGGGTCGGTTCTGGGGCCAACGTCCTGACTTTC. Translation: CATSRVGGVGSGANVLTF.

Remarks on this clonotype: This could be a read error, since a much larger clone is one nucleotide away. The V gene is TRBV6-2 or TRBV6-3, the J gene TRBJ2-2; D uncertain. V was shortened by 2 bases and J by 4 bases, with 5 bases between the two germline ends. The CDR3 has 13 residues. CDR1 is MNHEY, CDR2 SVGEGT, per germline. CDR3 region: CASSYIATGELFF. In DNA form, the CDR3 reads TGTGCCAGCAGTTACATCGCCACCGGGGAGCTGTTTTTT.

This clonotype has a count of ten or more. The chain couples TRBV7-9 to TRBJ2-3; the D is unclear. Deletions cut 2 bases from V and 3 bases from J, with 3 bases between. The length of the CDR3 is 12 residues. Germline V gives CDR1 SEHNR, CDR2 FQNEAQ (reference sequence). The CDR3 reads CASSLLTDTQYF. CDR3 coding DNA: TGTGCCAGCAGCTTACTAACAGATACGCAGTATTTT.

In the case of this clonotype: No conserved phenylalanine or tryptophan ends this CDR3, so it is likely a read error. The genes are TRBV5-3 and TRBJ1-1, with 9 bases matching TRBD1. TRBV5-3 is noted as an ORF with a role that remains uncertain. This CDR3 spans 17 amino acids. Here the CDR3 reads CASSLVVPGQGDTEAFL. The CDR3 nucleotides read TGTGCCAGCAGCTTGGTAGTCCCGGGACAGGGTGACACTGAAGCTTTCCTT.

The J gene is TRBJ2-7, the V gene TRBV10-3; weak D call: TRBD2 (6 bases). CDR3 length: 17 residues. Germline V gives CDR1 ENHRY, CDR2 SYGVKD. Trimming removed 0 bases from V and 0 bases from J, with 15 bases in between. The CDR3 sequence is CAISESMGLASSYEQYF. CDR3 in DNA: TGTGCCATCAGTGAGTCGATGGGGCTAGCGAGCTCCTACGAGCAGTACTTC.

This clonotype was found many times. The chain joins TRBV7-9 to TRBJ1-1, with D possibly being TRBD1 (5 bases). The CDR3 contains 11 residues. Between the trimmed V and J ends, which lost 5 bases and 10 bases, there was a span of 11 bases. Germline CDR1 is SEHNR and CDR2 is FQNEAQ (reference sequence). The CDR3 here is CASSRGPGAFF. CDR3 sequence (DNA): TGTGCCAGCAGCAGGGGACCTGGAGCTTTCTTT. Using reference TRBV7-9 and TRBJ1-1 for the parts outside the CDR3, the full variable domain is DTGVSQNPRHKITKRGQNVTFRCDPISEHNRLYWYRQTLGQGPEFLTYFQNEAQLEKSRLLSDRFSAERPKGSFSTLEIQRTEQGDSAMYLCASSRGPGAFFGQGTRLTVV.

Points on this clonotype: It may be a read error: a sequence one base away is much more abundant. The chain links TRBV7-9 to TRBJ1-1; D is undetermined. The CDR3 has 14 amino acids. Germline V lookup: CDR1 SEHNR, CDR2 FQNEAQ (reference sequence). CDR3 coding DNA: TGTGCCTGCAGCAATCCCCCGGAGAACACTGAAGCTTTCTTT. Its translation: CACSNPPENTEAFF.

For this clonotype: Since a much larger clone is just one base distant, this may be a read error. The chain is built from TRBV4-3 and TRBJ2-7; 9 nucleotides align to TRBD1. V was clipped by 6 bases and J by 6 bases; unmatched bases: 15. The CDR3 is made up of 16 amino acids. Per the germline V gene, CDR1 is LGHNA and CDR2 is YSLEER. The CDR3: CASRNEQGAQGCEQYF. CDR3 coding DNA: TGCGCCAGCAGGAATGAACAGGGGGCGCAGGGCTGCGAGCAGTACTTC.